A single sample gave rise to the 10 T cell receptor beta chains below, sequenced in a study of T cells after yellow fever vaccination. TCRdb reprocessed the 5' RACE reads with MiXCR, giving one entry per CDR3 protein. The sample has more than 350,000 distinct CDR3 sequences; roughly 10% are singletons. This specimen was PBMCs, taken on the day of the first yellow fever vaccination. All receptors derive from a man younger than 35 who received the YFV17D yellow fever vaccine.

This clonotype was observed many times. The chain links TRBV20-1 to TRBJ1-5; D gene unclear. V lost 3 bases and J lost 9, with 12 bases in between. The CDR3 covers 12 residues. Germline CDR1 reads DFQATT; CDR2 reads SNEGSKA (reference sequence). The CDR3 loop is CSARSNSGPQHF. For the CDR3, the DNA is TGCAGTGCTAGGTCGAACTCCGGGCCCCAGCATTTT.

J is TRBJ1-2 and V is TRBV12-3 or TRBV12-4; D not certain. V lost 4 bases, J lost 0 bases, and 9 bases lay in between. CDR3 length equals 14 residues. The DNA of the CDR3 is TGTGCCAGCAGTTCTATTGCAGCTAACTATGGCTACACCTTC. It translates to CASSSIAANYGYTF.

This clonotype has only a few counts. The chain is built from TRBV27 and TRBJ1-4; 7 bases are a match to TRBD1. The V gene's germline CDR1 is MNHEY and CDR2 SMNVEV (reference sequence). The length of the CDR3 is 17 residues. V trimming: 1 base; J trimming: 0 bases; junction bases outside the gene matches: 5. DNA of the CDR3: TGTGCCAGCAGTTTATACGGGACAGCTGCAACTAATGAAAAACTGTTTTTT. Its translation: CASSLYGTAATNEKLFF.

V gene TRBV14 combines with J gene TRBJ2-3; no definite D call. The V and J ends lost 4 bases and 6 bases respectively, with 8 bases between them. Germline V gene lookup returns CDR1 SGHDN and CDR2 FVKESK. This CDR3 region has 12 residues. The DNA of the CDR3 is TGTGCCAGCAGCCGGTTTCGGGATACGCAGTATTTT. Protein sequence: CASSRFRDTQYF.

J is TRBJ1-1 and V is TRBV3-1; 8 nucleotides line up with TRBD1. Germline V gene data show CDR1 as LGHDT and CDR2 as YNNKEL (reference sequence). The CDR3 length is 16 residues. The trim removed 5 bases at V and 2 bases at J, leaving 10 bases unmatched. The CDR3 reads CASSDEAGTGNTEAFF. CDR3 bases: TGTGCCAGCAGCGATGAAGCCGGGACAGGTAACACTGAAGCTTTCTTT.

In its sample, this clonotype was seen a few times. The J gene is TRBJ2-7, the V gene TRBV23-1, with TRBD1 as a possible D gene (5 bases). TRBV23-1 is classed as an ORF, of uncertain function. This CDR3 spans 12 amino acids. V gave up 3 bases and J gave up 7 bases, with 10 bases separating them. The CDR3 is CASSQTNREQYV. The DNA for the CDR3 is TGCGCCAGCAGTCAGACCAACAGGGAGCAGTACGTC.

This rearrangement joins TRBV20-1 to TRBJ1-1, with D perhaps TRBD1 (6 bases). In germline, CDR1 is DFQATT, CDR2 SNEGSKA (reference sequence). The CDR3 contains 14 residues. With 1 base removed from V and 4 bases from J, the gap between germline ends came to 13 bases. CDR3 nucleotide sequence: TGCAGTGCTAGAGCTGGGGGCGCGGGCACTGAAGCTTTCTTT. Residues: CSARAGGAGTEAFF.

The gene calls are TRBV2 and TRBJ1-1; D possibly corresponds to TRBD1 (6 bases). V was pared by 6 bases and J by 5 bases, with 13 bases between. Per the germline V gene, CDR1 is SNHLY and CDR2 is FYNNEI. The CDR3 consists of 13 residues. CDR3 in amino acids: CASRGGGGTEAFF. CDR3 bases: TGTGCCAGCAGAGGAGGGGGGGGAACTGAAGCTTTCTTT.

This clonotype was seen only a few times. The rearrangement joins TRBV11-1 to TRBJ2-3, with unresolved D. Germline V gene lookup returns CDR1 SGHAT and CDR2 FQDESV (reference sequence). The CDR3 is made up of 16 amino acids. The V end was cut by 3 bases, the J end by 6 bases, with 19 bases between. CDR3 loop: CASSFGLHTPGDTQYF. The CDR3, as DNA: TGTGCCAGCAGCTTCGGCCTCCACACCCCCGGGGATACGCAGTATTTT.

The V call is TRBV6-5, the J call TRBJ1-6, with D possibly being TRBD1 (6 bases). V lost 0 bases and J lost 3, with 15 bases in between. Germline CDR1 MNHEY, CDR2 SVGAGI. The CDR3 spans 18 residues. The DNA for the CDR3 is TGTGCCAGCAGTTACTCGGGCGACAGGTCTAGCTATAATTCACCCCTCCACTTT. Translation gives CASSYSGDRSSYNSPLHF.